This record covers a single T cell receptor (beta chain). This clonotype was seen many times. The antigen it recognizes is unknown. Base quality data are lacking; no much larger clone is found one base away. The TCR beta CDR3 regions were amplified from the RNA transcripts. For the first round of RT-PCR on the TCR CDR3, the HTBI primer set was used together with the Qiagen OneStep RT-PCR kit. Libraries were constructed in a second round of multiplex PCR, after which size selection and purification were performed. Paired-end sequencing of the libraries was performed with 100 bp reads on an Illumina HiSeq2000. The paper's processing steps were these. SOAPnuke was used to process the raw data, removing reads that contained adapters or uncalled bases, had a mean Phred below 15, or lacked an exact match to the constant primer or identifier. High-quality paired reads were merged with COPE v1.2.5, and unique nucleotide sequences were defined as clonotypes. MiTCR v1.1 was used to align clonotypes to the IMGT TRBV, TRBD and TRBJ reference segments. The analysis included only V-J combinations with a frequency above 0.0001, which together covered 99% to 99.2% of the repertoires. A TCS score was defined as the ratio between F50 (clonal expansion) and ExV (chaos), using BLOSUM62-based TCRdist between CDR3 peptides within each V-J. Welch's t-statistics and random forest reduced just over 500 V-J features to 10 to 15, which were used in a naive Bayes classifier (R e1071). Through fastp at Q25 and MiXCR, TCRdb rebuilt clones from the public reads, retaining in-frame beta chains. CDR3 protein sequences are deduplicated, and each keeps its most common genes and DNA. Here the V and J calls rest on TCRdb's processing, not on the authors' analysis. The sample table lists 400,000 or so distinct CDR3 sequences, roughly 15% of them with a count of one. The ten most abundant clones make up under 25% of the sample.

This record belongs to a study of T cells in Graves' hyperthyroidism and ophthalmopathy (dated by TCRdb to the late 2010s). With regard to the full study: Peripheral blood was collected at initial diagnosis, before any treatment. To identify distinguishing TCR V-J signatures, a discovery cohort of 100 or so patients was used, comprising some 45 with Graves' ophthalmopathy and 57 with stable Graves' hyperthyroidism. An independent validation cohort of 18 to 20 hyperthyroidism patients and about 16 patients who later progressed to ophthalmopathy tested prospective prediction of ophthalmopathy. The roughly 91 discovery patients were randomly divided into training and test sets at a 7:3 ratio. The study also compared thyroid tissue and blood T-cell repertoires from more than 5 Graves' hyperthyroidism patients. After blood sampling, hyperthyroidism patients were treated with methimazole at a starting dose of 30 mg daily, and ophthalmopathy patients were treated with high-dose intravenous methylprednisolone. The paper reports TCR Vbeta CDR3 sequencing of 140 or so peripheral blood samples: over 40 ophthalmopathy, around 80 hyperthyroidism and approximately 17 progressor patients. Overall results and qualifications from the work: In validation, progression to ophthalmopathy was predicted by the model with almost 71% sensitivity and approximately 78% specificity, a median of approximately 6.5 months before onset. Ophthalmopathy was separated from stable hyperthyroidism by a 13 V-J signature model, with over 85% sensitivity and just over 81% specificity obtained in cross-validation and 80%/75% obtained in testing. Sample size was not statistically predetermined, and blinding of investigators to group allocation was not performed. Most expanded thyroid clonotypes (frequency above 0.001) were also detected in blood, suggesting blood repertoires may reflect thyroid immune responses.

In the germline V gene (reference sequence), CDR1 corresponds to GTSNPN and CDR2 to SVGIG. Its CDR3 holds 13 amino acids, cysteine through phenylalanine. The kept DNA is CDR3 alone, 39 bases in frame from the first base. The germline V end is reduced by 5 bases and the J end by 4 bases; junction bases left unmatched: 2. Moderately to severely active disease, a Clinical Activity Score of at least 3, a NOSPECS grade of at least 4, and a duration under 3 months were present in ophthalmopathy patients. Patients with uncontrolled infections, other autoimmune diseases, pregnancy or lactation were excluded. Diagnoses were based on clinical symptoms, serum thyroxine and TRAb, thyroid ultrasound and orbital computed tomography. Ficoll-Paque density gradient centrifugation was used to isolate PBMCs from around 10 ml of fresh peripheral blood. Total RNA was extracted with Trizol reagent, and quality was checked on an Agilent 2100 Bioanalyzer.

This receptor was taken from a woman aged 60-75 years with Graves' ophthalmopathy. The chain is encoded by TRBV30 joined to TRBJ2-3, and 11 bases in between align with TRBD2. Sequencing was carried out using blood. The CDR3: CAWELAGADTQYF. The base sequence is TGTGCCTGGGAACTAGCGGGAGCAGATACGCAGTATTTT. The entire variable domain, with the stretches around the CDR3 drawn from the reference TRBV30 and TRBJ2-3 proteins, is SQTIHQWPATLVQPVGSPLSLECTVEGTSNPNLYWYRQAAGRGLQLLFYSVGIGQISSEVPQNLSASRPQDRQFILSSKKLLLSDSGFYLCAWELAGADTQYFGPGTRLTVL.